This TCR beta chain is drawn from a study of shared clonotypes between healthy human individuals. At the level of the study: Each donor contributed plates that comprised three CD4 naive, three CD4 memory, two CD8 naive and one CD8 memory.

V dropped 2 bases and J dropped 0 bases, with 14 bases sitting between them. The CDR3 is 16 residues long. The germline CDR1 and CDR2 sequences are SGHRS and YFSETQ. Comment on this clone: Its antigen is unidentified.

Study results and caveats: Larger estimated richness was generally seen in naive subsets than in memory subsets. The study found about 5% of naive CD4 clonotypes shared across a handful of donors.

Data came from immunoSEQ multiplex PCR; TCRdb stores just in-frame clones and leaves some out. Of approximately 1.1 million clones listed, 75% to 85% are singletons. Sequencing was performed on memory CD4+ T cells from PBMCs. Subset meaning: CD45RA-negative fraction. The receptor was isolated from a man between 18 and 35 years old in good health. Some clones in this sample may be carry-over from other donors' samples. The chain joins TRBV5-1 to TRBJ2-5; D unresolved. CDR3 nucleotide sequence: TGCGCCAGCAGCTTAGACTGGCCCCCGTACCAAGAGACCCAGTACTTC. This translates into CASSLDWPPYQETQYF.